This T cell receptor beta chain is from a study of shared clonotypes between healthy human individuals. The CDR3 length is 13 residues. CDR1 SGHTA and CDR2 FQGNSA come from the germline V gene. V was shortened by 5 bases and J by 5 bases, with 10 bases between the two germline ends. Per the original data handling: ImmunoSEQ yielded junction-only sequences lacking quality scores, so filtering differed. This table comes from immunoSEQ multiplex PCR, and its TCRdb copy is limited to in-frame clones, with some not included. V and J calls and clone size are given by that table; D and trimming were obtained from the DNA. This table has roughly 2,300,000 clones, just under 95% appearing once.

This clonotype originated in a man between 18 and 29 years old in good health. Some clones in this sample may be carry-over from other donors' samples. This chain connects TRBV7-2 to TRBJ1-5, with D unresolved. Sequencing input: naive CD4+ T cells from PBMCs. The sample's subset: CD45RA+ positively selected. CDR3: CASSPARDQPQHF. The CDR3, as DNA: TGTGCCAGCAGCCCGGCTCGGGATCAGCCCCAGCATTTT.